These T cell receptor beta chains were read from a single sample in a study of T-cell reconstitution after alpha-beta-depleted transplantation in children. Each CDR3 protein gets one entry after TCRdb re-called the PCR reads with MiXCR. The top ten clones hold about 35% of a sample with about 580,000 distinct CDR3 sequences, 25% to 30% of them seen once. The sample here was PBMCs, taken before TCRalphabeta/CD19-depleted stem cell transplant. These receptors were obtained from a boy in the first two years of life with Wiskott-Aldrich syndrome, due to receive a stem cell transplant. CDR3s include the opening cysteine and the closing phenylalanine or tryptophan. Each record gives: J gene, clone size, V gene, CDR3 protein. Size is stated for part of the rows, as once, few or many counts, or as a class when the clone is expanded.

>TRBJ1-2|.|TRBV12-3/TRBV12-4
CASSLGWGGPNYGYTF
>TRBJ2-1|few|TRBV5-1
CASRSGTSGRVRSYNEQFF
>TRBJ1-1|.|TRBV12-3/TRBV12-4
CASSFLFRLQGSEAFF
>TRBJ2-3|.|TRBV27
CASSPRASGTDTQYF
>TRBJ1-6|.|TRBV12-3/TRBV12-4
CASSFDQGVNSPLHF
>TRBJ2-3|.|TRBV10-3
CAITIAGVGDTQYF
>TRBJ2-1|many|TRBV12-3/TRBV12-4
CASLPGLAYNEQFF
>TRBJ2-7|few|TRBV20-1
CSAREPTSGRVGEQYF
>TRBJ2-1|.|TRBV15
CATSRESVAGINEQFF
>TRBJ2-1|.|TRBV28
CASGGPLAGVYHNEQFF
>TRBJ2-7|few|TRBV29-1
CSVEDRGQGYEQYF
>TRBJ2-2|.|TRBV28
CASRWTGAGELFF
>TRBJ1-3|.|TRBV5-1
CASSLIAGNTIYF
>TRBJ1-5|.|TRBV7-2
CASSFAGQGNGQPQHF
>TRBJ2-3|.|TRBV15
CATRRAGATDTQYF
>TRBJ1-5|.|TRBV2
CASSEGTAWQPQHF
>TRBJ2-3|.|TRBV10-1
CASSESLAPDTQYF
>TRBJ1-1|few|TRBV12-3/TRBV12-4
CASRPIQGARAFF
>TRBJ2-7|.|TRBV6-1
CASRGLAGLEGEQYF
>TRBJ2-1|.|TRBV5-1
CASRSGTSGWNEQFF
>TRBJ2-1|few|TRBV21-1
CASSEAGGFYEQFF
>TRBJ2-1|few|TRBV5-1
CASSSHSGRAYNEQFF